Below are 5 T cell receptor beta chains sequenced from a single sample in a study of T cell responses to AZD1222 COVID-19 vaccine. Assay used: immunoSEQ multiplex PCR; TCRdb lists only in-frame clones, some missing. The data contain some 120,000 clones, around 92% of them singletons. Source: peripheral blood, taken on day 0 of AZD1222 vaccination. The receptors come from an adult in good health.

The DNA of the CDR3 is TGTGCCAGCAGTGACGGGCAGCTCTCTGGGGCCAACGTCCTGACTTTC. Translation gives CASSDGQLSGANVLTF. The chain employs TRBV6-1 and TRBJ2-6; D gene uncertain. The CDR3 length is 16 residues. V was pared by 3 bases and J by 0 bases, with 9 bases between. The germline CDR1 and CDR2 sequences are MNHNS and SASEGT.

V and J are TRBV6-5 and TRBJ1-6; 9 bases line up with TRBD1. Germline CDR1 MNHEY, CDR2 SVGAGI. V was pared by 10 bases and J by 9 bases, with 10 bases of the junction left unmatched. The CDR3 is made up of 14 amino acids. The CDR3 nucleotides are TGTGCCACCGAAACCGGGACAGGGAGTTCACCCCTCCACTTT. It encodes CATETGTGSSPLHF.

V usage is TRBV5-1 and J usage is TRBJ2-5; D ambiguous. This CDR3 has 10 amino acids. With 7 bases removed from V and 3 bases from J, the gap between germline ends came to 4 bases. Per the germline V gene, CDR1 is SGHRS and CDR2 is YFSETQ. CDR3 in DNA: TGCGCCAGCGGTAAAGAGACCCAGTACTTC. Amino acids: CASGKETQYF.

The V and J genes are TRBV19 and TRBJ2-2; 9 bases match TRBD1. CDR1 and CDR2 (germline): LNHDA, SQIVND (reference sequence). Losses at the gene ends were 7 bases for V and 3 bases for J; bases not matched to a gene: 6. The CDR3 loop spans 15 amino acids. The CDR3 protein is CASTPRQGDTGELFF. CDR3 coding DNA: TGTGCCAGTACCCCCCGACAGGGGGACACCGGGGAGCTGTTTTTT. Based on the CDR3 plus reference TRBV19 and TRBJ2-2, the full variable domain is DGGITQSPKYLFRKEGQNVTLSCEQNLNHDAMYWYRQDPGQGLRLIYYSQIVNDFQKGDIAEGYSVSREKKESFPLTVTSAQKNPTAFYLCASTPRQGDTGELFFGEGSRLTVL.

The chain has TRBV29-1 and TRBJ2-3, with TRBD1 matching over 9 bases. This CDR3 is 14 amino acids long. V gave up 4 bases and J gave up 1 base; unmatched junction bases: 3. Germline V gives CDR1 SQVTM, CDR2 ANQGSEA. The CDR3 spells CSVGGDRGTDTQYF. As DNA, the CDR3 is TGCAGCGTTGGAGGGGACAGGGGCACAGATACGCAGTATTTT.